The rows below give T cell receptor beta chains drawn from one sample of a study of cytomegalovirus exposure and HLA in healthy donors. Only in-frame clones appear in the TCRdb table, and some are missing; sequencing was by immunoSEQ multiplex PCR. This table has some 160,000 clones, 65% to 85% appearing once. The sequenced sample consisted of PBMCs. Source of these receptors: a man in his forties or fifties in good health and CMV-seropositive. The conserved cysteine and the conserved F or W are not part of the CDR3 here.

v_gene: TRBV6-5; CDR3aa: ASSYGDRRNEQF
v_gene: TRBV18; CDR3aa: ASSPTAGTDTQY
v_gene: TRBV5-4; CDR3aa: ASTRQGAFDEQF
v_gene: TRBV18; CDR3aa: ASSRTGSLNQPQH
v_gene: TRBV2; CDR3aa: ASTRTGGETQY
v_gene: TRBV28; CDR3aa: ASRVGTGFYEQY
v_gene: TRBV5-1; CDR3aa: ATGLTGANTGELF
v_gene: TRBV5-1; CDR3aa: ASRPGGTGELF
v_gene: TRBV7-3; CDR3aa: ASSPKLPDTQY
v_gene: TRBV5-1; CDR3aa: ASSVLAGEGYEQY
v_gene: TRBV30; CDR3aa: AWTTGANVLT
v_gene: TRBV7-9; CDR3aa: ASSLVQGEAF
v_gene: TRBV5-1; CDR3aa: ASSSSVTNTEAF